This T cell receptor beta chain is from a study of blood T cells in healthy people across ages. Study conclusions and caveats: Donor CMV infection status was unknown, possibly confounding age-related changes in expanded clonotypes. Naive and antigen-experienced cells were not separated, limiting conclusive comparison.

In germline, CDR1 is LGHNT, CDR2 FRNRAP. The CDR3 totals 17 residues. Of note for this clonotype: Its target is not known.

A second PCR, run for roughly 7 to 11 cycles, used a sample-barcoded 5' primer plus a J-beta primer mix. MiXCR, applied by TCRdb to the 5' RACE reads, yields one record per CDR3 protein. The data hold 1.5 million to 2 million distinct CDR3 sequences, with less than 50% observed a single time. Healthy Caucasians from Russia aged about 6 to 100 served as donors. This sequence originates from a woman aged 40 to 49 in good health. V and J are TRBV12-5 and TRBJ2-1; 11 bases align to TRBD2. The end of the DNA aligns better with TRBJ2-7, so the J call may be wrong. The sample was blood. The CDR3 spells CASGLVIAGGVYNEQYF. CDR3 coding DNA: TGTGCTAGTGGTTTGGTGATAGCGGGGGGGGTCTACAATGAGCAGTACTTC.